These 13 T cell receptor beta chains came from one sample sequenced in a study of T cells in Graves' hyperthyroidism and ophthalmopathy. RNA transcripts provided the source from which TCR beta CDR3 regions were amplified. When the TCR CDR3 underwent first-round RT-PCR, the HTBI primer set was used. TCRdb processed the multiplex PCR reads anew with MiXCR; each CDR3 protein has one entry. The sample yields hundreds of thousands of distinct CDR3 sequences, approximately 13% seen once. Sequenced input: blood. The receptors stem from a woman younger than 45 with Graves' hyperthyroidism that later progressed to Graves' ophthalmopathy.

This clonotype was detected many times. The chain recombines TRBV12-3 or TRBV12-4 with TRBJ1-4, with D unclear. The V end was cut by 3 bases, the J end by 0 bases, with 11 bases between. This CDR3 comprises 16 residues. CDR3 in amino acids: CASSLSGFATNEKLFF. The CDR3 coding sequence is TGTGCCAGCAGTTTGAGCGGCTTCGCAACTAATGAAAAACTGTTTTTT.

The chain carries TRBV5-1 and TRBJ2-1, with 7 nucleotides matching TRBD2. Germline CDR1 reads SGHRS; CDR2 reads YFSETQ. The CDR3 has 16 amino acids. V lost 4 bases, J lost 3 bases, and 10 bases stayed unmatched. The CDR3 reads CASSAGLAEGYNEQFF. Here the CDR3 DNA reads TGCGCCAGCAGCGCCGGTCTAGCGGAGGGCTACAATGAGCAGTTCTTC.

In this sample, this clonotype turned up a few times. The rearrangement links TRBV30 to TRBJ2-6; D unresolved. Trimming removed 5 bases from V and 0 bases from J, with 11 bases in between. Looked up from germline, CDR1 is GTSNPN and CDR2 is SVGIG (reference sequence). CDR3 length: 15 residues. CDR3 sequence: CAWGGGASGANVLTF. The CDR3 nucleotides read TGTGCCTGGGGCGGCGGTGCCTCTGGGGCCAACGTCCTGACTTTC.

In its sample, this clonotype was seen many times. The chain is built from TRBV12-3 or TRBV12-4 and TRBJ1-6, with no clear D. V was pared by 8 bases and J by 10 bases, with 12 bases between. This CDR3 is built from 12 residues. DNA of the CDR3: TGTGCCAGCGGCTTTCCGAGATCACCCCTCCACTTT. The encoded protein is CASGFPRSPLHF.

This chain joins TRBV28 and TRBJ1-2; D uncertain. The germline V and J ends were trimmed by 2 bases and 4 bases, with 11 bases remaining between them. The CDR3 sequence is 14 residues long. Germline-derived CDR1 and CDR2 are MDHEN and SYDVKM. CDR3 nucleotide sequence: TGTGCCAGCAGTTTAGAGGAGGGCCTCTATGGCTACACCTTC. This encodes CASSLEEGLYGYTF.

This clonotype was seen a few times. The CDR3 coding sequence is TGTGCCAGCAGCCAAGGATGGGGGAAAACCTACAATGAGCAGTTCTTC. This encodes CASSQGWGKTYNEQFF. The chain carries TRBV14 and TRBJ2-1; tentatively, D is TRBD1 or TRBD2 (5 bases each). CDR1 SGHDN and CDR2 FVKESK come from the germline V gene. V was cut by 1 base and J by 2 bases, with 12 bases left in between. The CDR3 covers 16 residues.

This clonotype was detected many times. The chain links TRBV7-2 to TRBJ2-3; D ambiguous. The length of the CDR3 is 13 residues. The V gene's germline CDR1 is SGHTA and CDR2 FQGNSA. V lost 5 bases to trimming and J lost 2 bases, with 8 bases between them. CDR3 in DNA: TGTGCCAGCAGCGTGGCGGTCACAGATACGCAGTATTTT. Translated: CASSVAVTDTQYF. Combining the CDR3 with reference TRBV7-2 and TRBJ2-3 gives the whole variable domain GAGVSQSPSNKVTEKGKDVELRCDPISGHTALYWYRQSLGQGLEFLIYFQGNSAPDKSGLPSDRFSAERTGGSVSTLTIQRTQQEDSAVYLCASSVAVTDTQYFGPGTRLTVL.

This clonotype was counted at least ten times. Here the CDR3 reads CATSTSGTDTQYF. As DNA, the CDR3 is TGTGCCACCTCGACTAGCGGCACAGATACGCAGTATTTT. The chain joins TRBV2 to TRBJ2-3; TRBD2 matches 8 bases. CDR3 length: 13 residues. After removal of 10 bases from V and 1 base from J, the junction contained 4 bases not matched to a gene. Germline CDR1 and CDR2: SNHLY and FYNNEI.

In this sample, this clonotype turned up many times. V usage is TRBV14 and J usage is TRBJ2-1; 10 nucleotides align to TRBD2. Germline V lookup: CDR1 SGHDN, CDR2 FVKESK. The length of the CDR3 is 20 residues. J lost 4 bases, V lost 2 bases, and 17 bases had no gene match. CDR3 DNA: TGTGCCAGCAGCCAACTAAGCGTCGCACTAAGCGGGAGGGCTTACAATGAGCAGTTCTTC. Protein product: CASSQLSVALSGRAYNEQFF.

This clonotype was recorded at least ten times. V usage is TRBV7-4 and J usage is TRBJ2-3, with 10 positions matching TRBD1. Trimming cost V 4 bases and J 5 bases; bases outside gene matches: 9. Germline-derived CDR1 and CDR2 are SGHVT and SQSDAQ. The CDR3 consists of 16 residues. Written as DNA, the CDR3 is TGTGCCAGCAGCTACGACAGGGGGCTAGGAATAGATACGCAGTATTTT. Residues: CASSYDRGLGIDTQYF. The complete variable domain, with remaining parts taken from reference TRBV7-4 and TRBJ2-3, reads GAGVSQSPRYKVAKRGRDVALRCDSISGHVTLYWYRQTLGQGSEVLTYSQSDAQRDKSGRPSGRFSAERPERSVSTLKIQRTEQGDSAVYLCASSYDRGLGIDTQYFGPGTRLTVL.

This clonotype was detected ten times or more. The CDR3 bases are TGTGCCTGGAGTGTAGAGACGGACACTGAAGCTTTCTTT. Translation gives CAWSVETDTEAFF. The V call is TRBV30, the J call TRBJ1-1; D gene ambiguous. This CDR3 region has 13 residues. Looked up from germline, CDR1 is GTSNPN and CDR2 is SVGIG (reference sequence). V lost 0 bases and J 3 bases, leaving 8 bases between the germline ends.

The chain is built from TRBV4-1 and TRBJ1-6; no definite D call. The ends were cut back, 0 bases at V and 5 bases at J, with 17 bases in the middle. The V gene's germline CDR1 is MGHRA and CDR2 YSYEKL. The CDR3 loop spans 18 amino acids. CDR3 bases: TGCGCCAGCAGCCAAGATTTCGGCCGGACGGATAATAATTCACCCCTCCACTTT. Translating gives CASSQDFGRTDNNSPLHF.

The chain joins TRBV28 to TRBJ2-1, with 8 positions matching TRBD2. CDR1 is MDHEN, CDR2 SYDVKM, per germline. This CDR3 region has 15 residues. Losses at the gene ends were 1 base for V and 7 bases for J; bases not matched to a gene: 6. The CDR3 loop reads CASSLYTSGRNEQFF. In nucleotides, the CDR3 is TGTGCCAGCAGTTTATACACTAGCGGAAGGAATGAGCAGTTCTTC.